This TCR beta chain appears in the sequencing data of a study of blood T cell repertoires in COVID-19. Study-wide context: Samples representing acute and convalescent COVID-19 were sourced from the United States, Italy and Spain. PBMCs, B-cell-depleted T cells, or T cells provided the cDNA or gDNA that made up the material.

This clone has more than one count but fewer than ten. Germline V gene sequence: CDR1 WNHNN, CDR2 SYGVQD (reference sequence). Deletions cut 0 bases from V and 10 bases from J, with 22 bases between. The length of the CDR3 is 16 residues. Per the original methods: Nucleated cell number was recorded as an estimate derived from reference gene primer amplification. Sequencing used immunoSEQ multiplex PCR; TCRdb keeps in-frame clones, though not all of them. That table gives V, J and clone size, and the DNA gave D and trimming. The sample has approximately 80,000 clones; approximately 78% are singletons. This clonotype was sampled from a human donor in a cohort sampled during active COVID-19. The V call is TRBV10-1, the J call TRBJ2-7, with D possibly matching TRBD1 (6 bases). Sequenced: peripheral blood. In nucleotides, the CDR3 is TGCGCCAGCAGTGAGTCCGGGACCCTAGGGGGAGAAGAACAGTACTTC. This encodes CASSESGTLGGEEQYF.